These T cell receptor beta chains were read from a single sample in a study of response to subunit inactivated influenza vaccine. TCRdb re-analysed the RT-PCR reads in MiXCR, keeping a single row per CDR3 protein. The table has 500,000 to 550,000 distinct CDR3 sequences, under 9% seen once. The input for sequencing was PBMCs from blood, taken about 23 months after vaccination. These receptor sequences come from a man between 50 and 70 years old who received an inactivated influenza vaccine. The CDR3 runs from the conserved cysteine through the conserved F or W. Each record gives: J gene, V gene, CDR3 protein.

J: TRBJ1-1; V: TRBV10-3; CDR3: CAISDRGGLNTEAFF
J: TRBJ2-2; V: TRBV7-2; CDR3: CASSYRGQPGELFF
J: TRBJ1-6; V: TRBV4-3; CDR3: CASSPGATYGSPLHF
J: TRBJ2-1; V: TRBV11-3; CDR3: CASSVSPTSGGAGWNEQFF
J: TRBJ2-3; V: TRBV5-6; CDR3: CASIWRGPYPATQYF
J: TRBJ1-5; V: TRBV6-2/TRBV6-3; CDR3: CASSYGSGDTSNQPQHF
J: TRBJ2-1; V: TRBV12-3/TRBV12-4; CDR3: CASSLALPYNEQFF
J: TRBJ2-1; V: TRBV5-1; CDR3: CASSLGSGLSNEQFF
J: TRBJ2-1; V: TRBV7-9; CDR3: CASSPTMTGLSYNEQFF
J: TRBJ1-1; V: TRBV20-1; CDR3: CSASPGHLNTEAFF
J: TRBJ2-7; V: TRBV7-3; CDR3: CASGGFTYEQYF
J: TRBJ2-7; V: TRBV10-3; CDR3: CAISAGDSESYEQYF
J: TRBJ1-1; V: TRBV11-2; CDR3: CASSLEEPLEAFF
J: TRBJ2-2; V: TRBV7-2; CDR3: CASSLRTGDLSGELFF
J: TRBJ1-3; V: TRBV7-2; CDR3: CASSLVTGPGNTIYF
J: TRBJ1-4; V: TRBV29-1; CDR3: CSAKWEKLFF
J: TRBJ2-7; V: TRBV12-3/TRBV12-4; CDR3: CASSSQTGKYEQYF
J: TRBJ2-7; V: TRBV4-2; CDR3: CASSQEELASYEQYF
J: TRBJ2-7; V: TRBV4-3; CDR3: CASSQGTGGTYEQYF
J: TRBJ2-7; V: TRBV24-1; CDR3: CATSDTGTYEQYF
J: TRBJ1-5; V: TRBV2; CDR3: CASRYTPGQLQHF
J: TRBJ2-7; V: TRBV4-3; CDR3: CASSLGSGVGGYEQYF